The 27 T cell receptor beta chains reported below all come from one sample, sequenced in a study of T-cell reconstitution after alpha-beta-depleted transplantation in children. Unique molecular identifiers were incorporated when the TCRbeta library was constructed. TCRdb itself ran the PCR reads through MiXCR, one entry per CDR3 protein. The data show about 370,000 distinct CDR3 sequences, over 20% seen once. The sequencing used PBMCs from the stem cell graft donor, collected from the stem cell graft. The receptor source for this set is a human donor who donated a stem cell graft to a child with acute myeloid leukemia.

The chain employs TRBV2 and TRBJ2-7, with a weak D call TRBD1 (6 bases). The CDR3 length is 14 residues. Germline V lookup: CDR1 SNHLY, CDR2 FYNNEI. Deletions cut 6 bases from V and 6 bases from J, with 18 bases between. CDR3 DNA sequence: TGTGCCAGCAGAATGAACAGGGACCCCGGCGAGCAGTACTTC. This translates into CASRMNRDPGEQYF. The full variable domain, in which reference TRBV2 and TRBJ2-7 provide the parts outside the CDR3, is EPEVTQTPSHQVTQMGQEVILRCVPISNHLYFYWYRQILGQKVEFLVSFYNNEISEKSEIFDDQFSVERPDGSNFTLKIRSTKLEDSAMYFCASRMNRDPGEQYFGPGTRLTVT.

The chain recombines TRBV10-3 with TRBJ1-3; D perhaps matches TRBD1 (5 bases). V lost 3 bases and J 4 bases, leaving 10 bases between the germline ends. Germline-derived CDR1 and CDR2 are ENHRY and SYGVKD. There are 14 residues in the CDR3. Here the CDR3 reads CAISEGESGNTIYF. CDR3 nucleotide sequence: TGTGCCATCAGTGAAGGGGAATCCGGAAACACCATATATTTT.

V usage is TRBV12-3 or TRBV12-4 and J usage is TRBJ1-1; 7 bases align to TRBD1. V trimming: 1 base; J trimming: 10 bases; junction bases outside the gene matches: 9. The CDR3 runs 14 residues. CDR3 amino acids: CASSLVQGIRGAFF. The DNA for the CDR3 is TGTGCCAGCAGTTTAGTACAGGGGATAAGGGGAGCTTTCTTT.

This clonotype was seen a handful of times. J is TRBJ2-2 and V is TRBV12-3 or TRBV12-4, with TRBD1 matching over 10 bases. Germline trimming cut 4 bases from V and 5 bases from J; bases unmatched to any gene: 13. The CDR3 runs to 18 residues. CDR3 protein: CASSSLIEGTGETGELFF. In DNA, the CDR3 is TGTGCCAGCAGTTCTCTCATCGAAGGGACAGGGGAGACCGGGGAGCTGTTTTTT.

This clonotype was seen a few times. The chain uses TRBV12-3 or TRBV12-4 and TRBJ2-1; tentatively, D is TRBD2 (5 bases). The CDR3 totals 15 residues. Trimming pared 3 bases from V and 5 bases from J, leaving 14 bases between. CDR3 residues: CASSFRVLADNEQFF. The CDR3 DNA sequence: TGTGCCAGCAGTTTCCGGGTCCTAGCAGACAATGAGCAGTTCTTC.

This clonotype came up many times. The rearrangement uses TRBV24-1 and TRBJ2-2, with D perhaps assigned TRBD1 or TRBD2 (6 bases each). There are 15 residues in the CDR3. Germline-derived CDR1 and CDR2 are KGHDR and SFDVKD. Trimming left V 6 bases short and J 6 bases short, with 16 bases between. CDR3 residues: CATSPPTGGAGELFF. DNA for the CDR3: TGTGCCACCAGTCCCCCGACAGGCGGGGCCGGGGAGCTGTTTTTT.

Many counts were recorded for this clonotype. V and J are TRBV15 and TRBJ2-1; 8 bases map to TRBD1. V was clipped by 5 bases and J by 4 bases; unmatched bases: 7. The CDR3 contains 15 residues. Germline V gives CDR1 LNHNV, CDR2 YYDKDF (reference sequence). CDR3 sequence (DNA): TGTGCCACCAGCGCCCGGACAGGGCGGTACAATGAGCAGTTCTTC. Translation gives CATSARTGRYNEQFF.

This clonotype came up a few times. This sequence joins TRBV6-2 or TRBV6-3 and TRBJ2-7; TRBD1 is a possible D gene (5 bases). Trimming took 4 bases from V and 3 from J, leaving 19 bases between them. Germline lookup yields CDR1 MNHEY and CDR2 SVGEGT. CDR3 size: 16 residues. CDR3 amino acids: CASSFPSTDTIYEQYF. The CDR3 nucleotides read TGTGCCAGCAGTTTTCCTTCGACAGATACAATCTACGAGCAGTACTTC.

The CDR3 DNA is TGTGCCAGCAGTTTCCGACAGGGCACAGATACGCAGTATTTT. It is translated as CASSFRQGTDTQYF. The V gene is TRBV28, the J gene TRBJ2-3; possible D gene TRBD1, 6 bases. This CDR3 region has 14 residues. From germline, CDR1 is MDHEN and CDR2 SYDVKM. Trimming left V 3 bases short and J 1 base short, with 8 bases between.

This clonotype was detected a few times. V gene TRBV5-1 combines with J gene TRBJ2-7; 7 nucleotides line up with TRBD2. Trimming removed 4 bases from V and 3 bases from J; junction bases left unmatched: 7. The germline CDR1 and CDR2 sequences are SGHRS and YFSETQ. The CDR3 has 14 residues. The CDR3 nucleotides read TGCGCCAGCAGCGGAAGCGGGGCATACTACGAGCAGTACTTC. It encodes CASSGSGAYYEQYF.

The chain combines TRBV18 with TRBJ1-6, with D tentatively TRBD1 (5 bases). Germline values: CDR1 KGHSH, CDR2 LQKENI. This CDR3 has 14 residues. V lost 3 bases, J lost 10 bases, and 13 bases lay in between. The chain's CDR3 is CASSPSGYRSPLHF. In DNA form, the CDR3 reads TGTGCCAGCTCACCGTCAGGGTATCGGTCACCCCTCCACTTT.

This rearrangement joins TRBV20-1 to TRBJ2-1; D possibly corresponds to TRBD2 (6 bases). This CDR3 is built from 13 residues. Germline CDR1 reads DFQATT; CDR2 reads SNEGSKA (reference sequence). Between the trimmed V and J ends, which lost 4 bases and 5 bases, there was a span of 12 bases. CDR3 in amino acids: CSAILAVHNEQFF. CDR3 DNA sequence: TGCAGTGCTATACTAGCAGTCCACAATGAGCAGTTCTTC.

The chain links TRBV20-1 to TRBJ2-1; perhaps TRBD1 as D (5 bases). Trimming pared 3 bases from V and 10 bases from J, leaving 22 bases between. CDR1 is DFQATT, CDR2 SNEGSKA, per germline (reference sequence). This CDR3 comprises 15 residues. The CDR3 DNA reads TGCAGTGCTAGTCGGTGGATAGGGGTGTCTGTAGAGCAGTTCTTC. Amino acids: CSASRWIGVSVEQFF.

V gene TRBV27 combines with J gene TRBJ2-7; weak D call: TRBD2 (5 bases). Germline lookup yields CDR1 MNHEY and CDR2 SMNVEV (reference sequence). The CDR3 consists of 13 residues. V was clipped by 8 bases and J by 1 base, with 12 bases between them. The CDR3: CASSGRVSYEQYF. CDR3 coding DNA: TGTGCCAGCTCGGGAAGGGTATCCTACGAGCAGTACTTC.

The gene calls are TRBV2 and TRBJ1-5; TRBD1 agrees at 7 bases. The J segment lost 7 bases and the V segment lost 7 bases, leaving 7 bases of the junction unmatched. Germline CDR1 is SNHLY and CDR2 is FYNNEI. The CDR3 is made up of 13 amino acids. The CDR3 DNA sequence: TGTGCCAGCACAGACAGGGATTACCAGCCCCAGCATTTT. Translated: CASTDRDYQPQHF. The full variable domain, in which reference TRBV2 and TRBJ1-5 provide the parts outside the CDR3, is EPEVTQTPSHQVTQMGQEVILRCVPISNHLYFYWYRQILGQKVEFLVSFYNNEISEKSEIFDDQFSVERPDGSNFTLKIRSTKLEDSAMYFCASTDRDYQPQHFGDGTRLSIL.

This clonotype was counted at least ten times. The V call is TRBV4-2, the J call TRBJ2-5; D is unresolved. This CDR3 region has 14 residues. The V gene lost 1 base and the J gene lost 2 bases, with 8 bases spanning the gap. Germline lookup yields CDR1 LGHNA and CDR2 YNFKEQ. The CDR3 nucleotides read TGTGCCAGCAGCCAAGGGCCTATACAAGAGACCCAGTACTTC. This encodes CASSQGPIQETQYF.

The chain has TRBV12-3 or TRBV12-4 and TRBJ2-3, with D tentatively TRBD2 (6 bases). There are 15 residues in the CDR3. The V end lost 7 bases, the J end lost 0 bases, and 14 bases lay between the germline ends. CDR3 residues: CASTLGGPSTDTQYF. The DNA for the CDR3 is TGTGCCAGCACTCTGGGGGGACCTAGCACAGATACGCAGTATTTT.

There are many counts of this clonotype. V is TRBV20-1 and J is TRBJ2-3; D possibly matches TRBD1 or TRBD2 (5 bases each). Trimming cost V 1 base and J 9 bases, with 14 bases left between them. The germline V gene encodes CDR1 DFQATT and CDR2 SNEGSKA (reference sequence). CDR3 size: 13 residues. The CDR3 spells CSARVETRGTQYF. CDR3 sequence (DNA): TGCAGTGCTAGAGTTGAGACACGGGGCACGCAGTATTTT.

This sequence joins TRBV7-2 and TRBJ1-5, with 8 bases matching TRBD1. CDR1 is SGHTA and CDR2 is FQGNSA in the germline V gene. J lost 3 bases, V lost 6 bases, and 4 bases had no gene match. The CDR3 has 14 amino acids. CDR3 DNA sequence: TGTGCCAGCAGTCCAGGGGGCTACAATCAGCCCCAGCATTTT. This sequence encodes CASSPGGYNQPQHF.

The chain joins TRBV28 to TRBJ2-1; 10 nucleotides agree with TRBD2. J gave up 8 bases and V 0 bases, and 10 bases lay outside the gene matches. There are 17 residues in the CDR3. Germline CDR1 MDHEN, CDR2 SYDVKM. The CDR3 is CASSLWSSGRAVHEQFF. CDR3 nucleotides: TGTGCCAGCAGTTTATGGTCGAGCGGGAGGGCTGTCCATGAGCAGTTCTTC.

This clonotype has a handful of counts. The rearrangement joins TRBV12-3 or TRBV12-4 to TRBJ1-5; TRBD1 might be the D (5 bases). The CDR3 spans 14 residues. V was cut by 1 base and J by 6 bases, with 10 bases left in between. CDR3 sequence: CASSLEGMGQPQHF. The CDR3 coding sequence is TGTGCCAGCAGTTTAGAGGGGATGGGTCAGCCCCAGCATTTT.

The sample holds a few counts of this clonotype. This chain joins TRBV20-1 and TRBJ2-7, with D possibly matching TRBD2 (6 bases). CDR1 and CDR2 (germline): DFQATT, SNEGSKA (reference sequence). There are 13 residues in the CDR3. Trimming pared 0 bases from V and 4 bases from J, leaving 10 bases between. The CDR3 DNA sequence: TGCAGTGCTAGAGATACGGGAGAATACGAGCAGTACTTC. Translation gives CSARDTGEYEQYF.

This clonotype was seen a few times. The CDR3 sequence is CSARDEHGLFYEQYF. The CDR3 DNA reads as TGCAGTGCTAGGGACGAACACGGACTCTTCTACGAGCAGTACTTC. V and J are TRBV20-1 and TRBJ2-7; possibly TRBD2 for D (5 bases). Trimming took off 3 bases at V and 3 bases at J, with 18 bases between the two ends. Germline V gene data show CDR1 as DFQATT and CDR2 as SNEGSKA (reference sequence). The CDR3 covers 15 residues.

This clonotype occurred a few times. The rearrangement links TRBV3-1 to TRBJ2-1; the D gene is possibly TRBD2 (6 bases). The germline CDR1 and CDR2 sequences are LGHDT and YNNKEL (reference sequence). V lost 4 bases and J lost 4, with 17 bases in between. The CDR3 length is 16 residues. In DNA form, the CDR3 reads TGTGCCAGCAGCCCAGTAGCGGAGAGCACATACAATGAGCAGTTCTTC. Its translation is CASSPVAESTYNEQFF.

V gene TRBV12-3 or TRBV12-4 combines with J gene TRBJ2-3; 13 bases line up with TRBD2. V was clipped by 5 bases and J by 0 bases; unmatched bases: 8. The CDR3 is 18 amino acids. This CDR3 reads CASSRTSGRATSTDTQYF. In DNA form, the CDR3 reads TGTGCCAGCAGTCGGACTAGCGGGAGAGCCACTAGCACAGATACGCAGTATTTT.

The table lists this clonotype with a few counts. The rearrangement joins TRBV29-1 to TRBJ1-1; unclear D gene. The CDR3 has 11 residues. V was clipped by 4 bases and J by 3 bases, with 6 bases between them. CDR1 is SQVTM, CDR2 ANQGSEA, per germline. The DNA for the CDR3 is TGCAGCGTTGGGTGGGACACTGAAGCTTTCTTT. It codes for CSVGWDTEAFF.

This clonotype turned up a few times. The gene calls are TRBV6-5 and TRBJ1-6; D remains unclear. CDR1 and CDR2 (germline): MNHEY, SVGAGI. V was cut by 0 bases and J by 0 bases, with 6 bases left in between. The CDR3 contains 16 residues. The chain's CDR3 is CASSYSLSSYNSPLHF. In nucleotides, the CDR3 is TGTGCCAGCAGTTACTCTTTGAGCTCCTATAATTCACCCCTCCACTTT.